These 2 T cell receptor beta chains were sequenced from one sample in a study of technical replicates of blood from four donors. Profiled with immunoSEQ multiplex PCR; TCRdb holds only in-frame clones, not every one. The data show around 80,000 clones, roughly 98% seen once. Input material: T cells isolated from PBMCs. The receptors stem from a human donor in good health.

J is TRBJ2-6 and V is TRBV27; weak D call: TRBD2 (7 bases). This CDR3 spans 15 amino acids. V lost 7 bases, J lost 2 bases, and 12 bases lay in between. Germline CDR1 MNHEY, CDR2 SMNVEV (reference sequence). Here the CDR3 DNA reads TGTGCCAGCACGTCGGGGGGCCCTGGGGCCAACGTCCTGACTTTC. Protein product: CASTSGGPGANVLTF. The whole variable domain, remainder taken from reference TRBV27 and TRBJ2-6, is EAQVTQNPRYLITVTGKKLTVTCSQNMNHEYMSWYRQDPGLGLRQIYYSMNVEVTDKGDVPEGYKVSRKEKRNFPLILESPSPNQTSLYFCASTSGGPGANVLTFGAGSRLTVL.

The CDR3 spells CASGTGSYEQYF. The CDR3 nucleotides read TGTGCCAGCGGGACAGGCTCCTACGAGCAGTACTTC. The chain has TRBV6-6 and TRBJ2-7; TRBD1 matches at 8 bases. The CDR3 consists of 12 residues. Germline CDR1 MNHNY, CDR2 SVGAGI (reference sequence). The junction had 0 bases not matched to a gene; V was cut back by 8 bases and J by 0 bases.